Listed here are 26 T cell receptor beta chains from one sample, sequenced in a study of blood T cell repertoires in COVID-19. Produced via immunoSEQ multiplex PCR; TCRdb's table is partial and in-frame only. The sample consists of about 210,000 clones, about 90% of them appearing once. The sequenced sample was peripheral blood. Every receptor here comes from a man aged 25 to 45 with acute or convalescent COVID-19.

The V and J genes are TRBV6-6 and TRBJ2-2; D call uncertain. The CDR3 length is 15 residues. CDR1 is MNHNY and CDR2 is SVGAGI in the germline V gene (reference sequence). V lost 2 bases and J lost 1, with 8 bases in between. Here the CDR3 reads CASSYNGRNTGELFF. The CDR3, as DNA: TGTGCCAGCAGTTACAATGGGCGGAACACCGGGGAGCTGTTTTTT.

The rearrangement joins TRBV6-5 to TRBJ2-5; 8 nucleotides match TRBD2. The CDR3 loop spans 15 amino acids. V dropped 6 bases and J dropped 4; count of bases not matched to a gene: 10. Germline values: CDR1 MNHEY, CDR2 SVGAGI. DNA for the CDR3: TGTGCCAGCAGGCCCCAGCGGGAGAAATCAGAGACCCAGTACTTC. Protein sequence: CASRPQREKSETQYF.

This clone has just one count. This chain connects TRBV5-1 to TRBJ2-2, with 7 nucleotides matching TRBD1. Germline V gives CDR1 SGHRS, CDR2 YFSETQ. CDR3 length: 18 amino acids. V lost 4 bases and J lost 6; bases outside the gene matches: 18. The CDR3 loop reads CASSPWTGIGLMAGELFF. CDR3 sequence (DNA): TGCGCCAGCAGCCCATGGACAGGAATAGGCTTAATGGCCGGGGAGCTGTTTTTT.

The chain is built from TRBV3-1 (or the pseudogene TRBV3-2) and TRBJ2-1; maybe TRBD2 (5 bases). V was shortened by 0 bases and J by 1 base, with 10 bases between the two germline ends. Germline V CDR1 and CDR2: LGHDT, YNNKEL (reference sequence). The CDR3 runs 16 residues. The CDR3 DNA reads TGTGCCAGCAGCCAAGACGGAGCGGTGTCCTACAATGAGCAGTTCTTC. Translation: CASSQDGAVSYNEQFF.

This clone was seen a few times. The chain uses TRBV3-1 (or the pseudogene TRBV3-2) and TRBJ2-7; 14 bases are shared with TRBD2. The CDR3 is 17 amino acids. V was pared by 4 bases and J by 6 bases, with 11 bases of the junction left unmatched. Germline CDR1 and CDR2: LGHDT and YNNKEL (reference sequence). The CDR3 spells CASSRTSGGTRSGEQYF. Written as DNA, the CDR3 is TGTGCCAGCAGCCGGACTAGCGGGGGGACTCGGTCCGGCGAGCAGTACTTC.

This clone has only one observation. V is TRBV9 and J is TRBJ2-7; 8 nucleotides align to TRBD2. CDR1 is SGDLS and CDR2 is YYNGEE in the germline V gene. The CDR3 runs 15 residues. Trimming removed 4 bases from V and 5 bases from J; junction bases left unmatched: 11. The CDR3 protein is CASSLQSGGRHEQYF. CDR3 nucleotides: TGTGCCAGCAGCCTTCAAAGCGGGGGCCGCCACGAGCAGTACTTC. Based on the CDR3 plus reference TRBV9 and TRBJ2-7, the full variable domain is DSGVTQTPKHLITATGQRVTLRCSPRSGDLSVYWYQQSLDQGLQFLIQYYNGEERAKGNILERFSAQQFPDLHSELNLSSLELGDSALYFCASSLQSGGRHEQYFGPGTRLTVT.

The genes are TRBV5-6 and TRBJ2-3; 12 nucleotides match TRBD2. V was clipped by 3 bases and J by 0 bases; unmatched bases: 11. Germline loops: CDR1 SGHDT, CDR2 YYEEEE. This CDR3 spans 19 amino acids. The CDR3 sequence: CASSSTYSGTSGSTDTQYF. CDR3 in DNA: TGTGCCAGCAGCTCTACTTACTCCGGGACTAGCGGGAGCACAGATACGCAGTATTTT.

This CDR3 is CASSLRRIQGKAGPTDTQYF. The CDR3 bases are TGTGCCAGTAGTCTCCGGAGGATCCAGGGTAAAGCGGGGCCCACAGATACGCAGTATTTT. V is TRBV19 and J is TRBJ2-3; 7 bases are shared with TRBD2. The trim removed 5 bases at V and 2 bases at J, leaving 22 bases unmatched. This CDR3 spans 20 amino acids. The germline V gene has CDR1 LNHDA and CDR2 SQIVND (reference sequence).

The rearrangement links TRBV6-5 to TRBJ2-7; 8 bases fit TRBD2. The germline CDR1 and CDR2 sequences are MNHEY and SVGAGI. This CDR3 is built from 14 residues. V was pared by 7 bases and J by 6 bases, with 11 bases of the junction left unmatched. The CDR3 DNA reads TGTGCCAGCACCCCTTTAGCGGGACTCGGCGAGCAGTACTTC. Its translation is CASTPLAGLGEQYF.

The chain uses TRBV24-1 and TRBJ2-1; TRBD2 aligns across 11 bases. The CDR3 spans 18 residues. J was trimmed by 7 bases and V by 3 bases; bases with no gene match: 13. The germline V gene encodes CDR1 KGHDR and CDR2 SFDVKD. CDR3 DNA sequence: TGTGCCACCAGTGATGCAACGGGACTAGCGGCCGGGGGAAATGAGCAGTTCTTC. Translated, it gives CATSDATGLAAGGNEQFF.

The genes are TRBV19 and TRBJ2-7; TRBD1 matches at 8 bases. V trimming: 1 base; J trimming: 2 bases; junction bases outside the gene matches: 4. In germline, CDR1 is LNHDA, CDR2 SQIVND (reference sequence). CDR3 length equals 15 residues. CDR3 loop: CASSIGTGPPYEQYF. In nucleotides, the CDR3 is TGTGCCAGTAGTATAGGGACAGGGCCACCCTACGAGCAGTACTTC.

The chain uses TRBV27 and TRBJ1-6; no firm D call. This CDR3 has 15 residues. The germline gives CDR1 MNHEY, CDR2 SMNVEV (reference sequence). Trimming took 3 bases from V and 10 from J, leaving 16 bases between them. The CDR3 is CASSLSTNQISPLHF. CDR3 DNA: TGTGCCAGCAGTTTGTCCACAAATCAAATATCACCCCTCCACTTT.

The rearrangement links TRBV20-1 to TRBJ1-1; the D gene is possibly TRBD1 (6 bases). Trimming shortened V by 3 bases and J by 1 base, and 12 bases separated the two germline ends. The germline gives CDR1 DFQATT, CDR2 SNEGSKA (reference sequence). This CDR3 region has 14 residues. CDR3 amino acids: CSASRTVGNTEAFF. The CDR3 DNA follows: TGCAGTGCTAGTAGGACAGTCGGGAACACTGAAGCTTTCTTT.

V and J are TRBV19 and TRBJ1-1, with 9 bases that match TRBD1. CDR1 and CDR2 (germline): LNHDA, SQIVND (reference sequence). V trimming: 4 bases; J trimming: 0 bases; junction bases outside the gene matches: 9. The CDR3 is made up of 17 amino acids. The CDR3 DNA reads TGTGCCAGTAGTACCTACAGGGGGCGGGCCATGAACACTGAAGCTTTCTTT. It yields the protein CASSTYRGRAMNTEAFF.

This sequence joins TRBV6-5 and TRBJ2-3; D unresolved. CDR1 is MNHEY and CDR2 is SVGAGI in the germline V gene. The CDR3 extends over 15 amino acids. V was clipped by 4 bases and J by 1 base, with 12 bases between them. The CDR3 bases are TGTGCCAGCAGTTTATCCCCTCCGGGCACAGATACGCAGTATTTT. Residues: CASSLSPPGTDTQYF.

The CDR3, as DNA: TGCGCCAGCAGTCTGGTCGTGGCAGGGAGGGTCGAGCAGTACTTC. As protein: CASSLVVAGRVEQYF. This chain links TRBV5-1 with TRBJ2-7, with TRBD2 identical over 7 bases. Germline CDR1 reads SGHRS; CDR2 reads YFSETQ. V dropped 5 bases and J dropped 6; count of bases not matched to a gene: 14. The CDR3 covers 15 residues.

The chain has TRBV9 and TRBJ1-2; maybe TRBD1 (5 bases). The V gene lost 8 bases and the J gene lost 1 base, with 6 bases spanning the gap. CDR1 and CDR2 (germline): SGDLS, YYNGEE. The CDR3 runs 11 residues. This chain's CDR3 is CARGVNYGYTF. In nucleotides, the CDR3 is TGTGCCAGAGGGGTTAACTATGGCTACACCTTC.

The gene calls are TRBV16 and TRBJ1-5; D uncertain. Looked up from germline, CDR1 is KGHSY and CDR2 is FQNENV. With 4 bases removed from V and 6 bases from J, the gap between germline ends came to 7 bases. The CDR3 length is 12 residues. DNA for the CDR3: TGTGCCAGCAGCCTTTGGCCTCAGCCCCAGCATTTT. It yields the protein CASSLWPQPQHF.

J is TRBJ1-2 and V is TRBV6-1, with TRBD1 identical over 7 bases. V shed 3 bases and J 4 bases; nucleotides not matched to a gene: 5. Germline values: CDR1 MNHNS, CDR2 SASEGT. CDR3 size: 14 residues. The CDR3, as DNA: TGTGCCAGCAGTGAGGGCAGGGGGATCTATGGCTACACCTTC. It specifies CASSEGRGIYGYTF.

The chain is built from TRBV7-3 and TRBJ2-3; 14 nucleotides align to TRBD2. This CDR3 is built from 17 residues. Unmatched junction bases numbered 5, after V lost 4 bases and J lost 2 bases. CDR1 SGHTA and CDR2 FQGTGA come from the germline V gene. CDR3 coding DNA: TGTGCCAGCAGCTCCTTGGGACTAGCGGGGGACACAGATACGCAGTATTTT. This encodes CASSSLGLAGDTDTQYF. The full variable domain, completed using reference TRBV7-3 and TRBJ2-3, is GAGVSQTPSNKVTEKGKYVELRCDPISGHTALYWYRQSLGQGPEFLIYFQGTGAADDSGLPNDRFFAVRPEGSVSTLKIQRTERGDSAVYLCASSSLGLAGDTDTQYFGPGTRLTVL.

The chain is built from TRBV11-2 and TRBJ2-7; the match to TRBD1 covers 9 bases. The V gene's germline CDR1 is SGHAT and CDR2 FQNNGV. Trimming removed 6 bases from V and 3 bases from J; junction bases left unmatched: 6. CDR3 length: 14 residues. CDR3 amino acids: CASSLTGGGYEQYF. DNA of the CDR3: TGTGCCAGCAGTCTTACAGGGGGCGGCTACGAGCAGTACTTC.

The chain links TRBV28 to TRBJ2-3; no reliable D call. CDR1 and CDR2 from the germline V gene are MDHEN and SYDVKM. V lost 5 bases and J 5 bases, leaving 14 bases between the germline ends. CDR3 size: 14 residues. In DNA form, the CDR3 reads TGTGCCAGCAGTCCCTCTAGTTACATAGATACGCAGTATTTT. This gives the protein CASSPSSYIDTQYF.

The chain joins TRBV6-5 to TRBJ1-2; 9 bases are a match to TRBD1. This CDR3 region has 15 residues. CDR1 is MNHEY, CDR2 SVGAGI, per germline. V was clipped by 2 bases and J by 9 bases; unmatched bases: 10. The CDR3 DNA follows: TGTGCCAGCAGTTACCAAGGGACAGGGATAGAACGCTACACCTTC. This codes for CASSYQGTGIERYTF.

The chain joins TRBV2 to TRBJ2-5; no firm D call. Germline V gives CDR1 SNHLY, CDR2 FYNNEI. The V end lost 6 bases, the J end lost 0 bases, and 8 bases lay between the germline ends. The CDR3 length is 13 residues. The CDR3 DNA follows: TGTGCCAGCAGGACACTGTACCAAGAGACCCAGTACTTC. Translation: CASRTLYQETQYF.

The chain recombines TRBV9 with TRBJ2-1; D possibly corresponds to TRBD2 (5 bases). There are 17 residues in the CDR3. Looked up from germline, CDR1 is SGDLS and CDR2 is YYNGEE. Trimming pared 2 bases from V and 1 base from J, leaving 16 bases between. CDR3 loop: CASSVEDTVRSYNEQFF. CDR3 DNA: TGTGCCAGCAGCGTGGAGGATACGGTAAGGTCCTACAATGAGCAGTTCTTC.

V usage is TRBV21-1 and J usage is TRBJ2-5; the tabulated D call, TRBD1, remains unverified against the DNA. TRBV21-1 is listed as a pseudogene. CDR3 size: 13 residues. As DNA, the CDR3 is TGTGCCAGCAGGTACAGATTACAAGAGACCCAGTACTTC. This encodes CASRYRLQETQYF.